This T cell receptor (beta chain) appears in the sequencing data of a study of graft-versus-host responses after intestinal transplantation. Per the germline V gene, CDR1 is DFQATT and CDR2 is SNEGSKA (reference sequence). The CDR3 is made up of 11 amino acids. V lost 4 bases and J lost 4, with 5 bases in between. Profiling relied on immunoSEQ multiplex PCR, and the TCRdb table lists in-frame clones only, not all of them. In the table there are over 80,000 clones, approximately 85% of which are singletons. This sample comprised PBMCs, obtained 255 days after intestinal transplant. This chain joins TRBV20-1 and TRBJ1-3; D call uncertain. This TCR derives from a human patient who received an intestinal transplant, so some T cells may come from the graft donor. The CDR3 nucleotides are TGCAGTGCTATCCTCGGAAACACCATATATTTT. Translated: CSAILGNTIYF.